A selection of T cell receptor beta chains follows, all from one sample in a study of CD8 T cells in Susac syndrome. In TCRdb, the immunoSEQ multiplex PCR reads were re-called with MiXCR into one record per CDR3 protein. The data contain fewer than 150,000 distinct CDR3 sequences, around 90% of them singletons. Sample: CD8+ T cells from PBMCs. These receptors originate from a human donor with multiple sclerosis. Both conserved end residues are trimmed from each CDR3. Fields, in order: V gene, D gene, CDR3 protein. A D gene is named only where the DNA matches it firmly.

>TRBV7-2|TRBD1
ASSLGTGMSYEQY
>TRBV7-9|NA
ASSLVRTWNGYT
>TRBV12-3/TRBV12-4|NA
ASSPGGTGAF
>TRBV19|NA
ASSTTTAYNEQF
>TRBV9|TRBD1
ASSASGTVQPQH
>TRBV6-2/TRBV6-3|NA
ASSPHWDEQF
>TRBV10-3|NA
AMRDGDFETQY
>TRBV19|TRBD2
ASSMLGLESDTQY
>TRBV9|NA
ASSVESLGAYEQY
>TRBV3-1|NA
ASSQVLVLSRGYGYT
>TRBV4-1|NA
ASSRDGTRGELF
>TRBV11-2|NA
ASSLMAPVRQNWDTQY
>TRBV12-3/TRBV12-4|TRBD1
ASSSSGTGQETQY
>TRBV29-1|NA
SVLGVTLDGNTIY
>TRBV13|TRBD2
ASSSGLAENTGELF
>TRBV13|NA
ASSSGRSETQY
>TRBV9|NA
ASSVGGTDSGDEQF
>TRBV9|NA
ASSVHGGMVYNEQF
>TRBV9|NA
ASSVDRTYSYNSPLH
>TRBV4-1|TRBD1
ASSKRPGQGAVENYEQY
>TRBV5-4|NA
ASSFQGEKLF
>TRBV4-1|TRBD2
ASSHLAGGIGGELF
>TRBV9|NA
ASSVGLSYEQY
>TRBV3-1|NA
ASSQDSTRMGEAF
>TRBV7-9|TRBD2
ASSDSTSEPYNEQF
>TRBV5-6|NA
ASSLEAGNYGYT
>TRBV7-9|NA
ASSLFGHGTGELF
>TRBV11-2|NA
ASSPSDHTDTQY
>TRBV19|NA
ASSIVPTYEQY